This T cell receptor (beta chain) was recovered during a study of cytomegalovirus exposure and HLA in healthy donors. Study-wide context: There were some 81 million unique TCRs (from HLA-typed donors) in an early data release.

The PCR employed 60 Vbeta primers together with 13 Jbeta primers. Here immunoSEQ multiplex PCR was the method, and the copy in TCRdb shows in-frame clones only, minus some. This sample yields 160,000 or so clones, of which almost 85% are seen a single time; 0.95% to 1.3% belongs to the top ten. A note on this clone: Its antigen is undetermined.

Broader study findings: In a later analysis, several top co-occurrence clusters appeared linked to parvovirus B19, influenza, CMV and Epstein-Barr virus. For cytomegalovirus status, the classifier reportedly gave diagnoses with high specificity and sensitivity.

Sequencing used PBMCs. This TCR derives from a young man in good health and CMV-seronegative.

CDR3 coding DNA: TGTGCCATCAGGTCGTCTAGCGGTCAGAACACCGGGGAGCTGTTTTTT. Amino acid sequence: CAIRSSSGQNTGELFF. The chain links TRBV10-3 to TRBJ2-2, with 7 bases matching TRBD2. The CDR3 contains 16 residues. Germline V gene data show CDR1 as ENHRY and CDR2 as SYGVKD. After removal of 6 bases from V and 1 base from J, the junction contained 8 bases not matched to a gene.